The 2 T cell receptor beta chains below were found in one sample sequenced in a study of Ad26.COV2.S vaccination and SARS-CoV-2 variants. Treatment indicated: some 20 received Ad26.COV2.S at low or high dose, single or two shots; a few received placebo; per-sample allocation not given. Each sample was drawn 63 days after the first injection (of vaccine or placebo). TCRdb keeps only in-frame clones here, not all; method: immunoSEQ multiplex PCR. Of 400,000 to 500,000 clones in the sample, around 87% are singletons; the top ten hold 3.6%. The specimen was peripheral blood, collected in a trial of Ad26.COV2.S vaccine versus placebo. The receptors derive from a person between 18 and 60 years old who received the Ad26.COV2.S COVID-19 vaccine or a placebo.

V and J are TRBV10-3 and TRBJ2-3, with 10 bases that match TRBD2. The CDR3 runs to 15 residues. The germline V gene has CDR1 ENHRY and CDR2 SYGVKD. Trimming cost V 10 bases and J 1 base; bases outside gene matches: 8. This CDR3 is CATGPLAGGTDTQYF. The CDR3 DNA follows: TGTGCCACCGGACCTCTAGCGGGGGGCACAGATACGCAGTATTTT.

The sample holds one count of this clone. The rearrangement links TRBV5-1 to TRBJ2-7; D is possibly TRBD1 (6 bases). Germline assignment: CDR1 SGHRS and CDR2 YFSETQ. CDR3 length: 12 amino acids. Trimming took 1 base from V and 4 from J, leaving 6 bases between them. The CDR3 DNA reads TGCGCCAGCAGCTTGACAGGGTACGAGCAGTACTTC. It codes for CASSLTGYEQYF.